This T cell receptor beta chain emerged from a study of blood T cells in healthy people across ages. CDR1 and CDR2 from the germline V gene are SEHNR and FQNEAQ (reference sequence). V lost 8 bases to trimming and J lost 7 bases; unmatched junction nucleotides: 9. The CDR3 runs to 14 residues. A second PCR, run for roughly 7 to 11 cycles, used a sample-barcoded 5' primer plus a J-beta primer mix. Using its own MiXCR run on the 5' RACE reads, TCRdb lists one record per CDR3 protein. The table lists over a million distinct CDR3 sequences, 45% to 70% of them singletons. The clonotype comes from a man younger than 35 in good health. The specimen sequenced was blood. This chain links TRBV7-9 with TRBJ2-1; 9 bases match TRBD2. The CDR3 here is CASGLAGSSNEQFF. CDR3 nucleotides: TGTGCCAGCGGCCTAGCGGGGTCGAGTAATGAGCAGTTCTTC.